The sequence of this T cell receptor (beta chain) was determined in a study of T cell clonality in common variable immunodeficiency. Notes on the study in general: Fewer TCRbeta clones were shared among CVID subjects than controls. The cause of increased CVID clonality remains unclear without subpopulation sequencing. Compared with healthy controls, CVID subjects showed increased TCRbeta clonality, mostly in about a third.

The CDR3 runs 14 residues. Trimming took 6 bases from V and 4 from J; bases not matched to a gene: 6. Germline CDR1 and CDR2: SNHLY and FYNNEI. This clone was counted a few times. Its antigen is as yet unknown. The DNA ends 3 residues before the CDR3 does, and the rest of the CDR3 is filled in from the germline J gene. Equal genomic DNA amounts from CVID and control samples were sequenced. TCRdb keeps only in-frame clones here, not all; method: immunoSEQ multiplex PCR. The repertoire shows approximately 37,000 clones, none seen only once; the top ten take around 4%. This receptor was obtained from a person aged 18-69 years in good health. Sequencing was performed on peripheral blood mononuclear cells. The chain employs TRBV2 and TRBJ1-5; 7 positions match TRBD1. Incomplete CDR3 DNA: TGTGCCAGCAGAGGACAGGCGGTGAATCAGCCC. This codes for CASRGQAVNQP. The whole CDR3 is CASRGQAVNQPQHF.